The present T cell receptor (beta chain) was sequenced within a study of blood T cell repertoires in COVID-19. Study as a whole: Specimens from acute and convalescent COVID-19 originated in the United States, Italy and Spain. T cells, B-cell-depleted T cells, or PBMCs provided the cDNA or gDNA that served as material.

While infection was still active, Seattle patients were enrolled and then followed longitudinally. Only a few counts were recorded for this clone. As processed by the authors: Estimates of nucleated cell counts were drawn from the amplification of reference gene primers. The method was immunoSEQ multiplex PCR; TCRdb's version includes in-frame clones alone and lacks a portion of them. V, J and clone size are taken as reported in that table, and D and trimming were inferred from the DNA itself. The table records around 210,000 clones, just under 85% of them present only once. CDR3 size: 17 residues. Germline CDR1 and CDR2: KGHSH and LQKENI. The trim removed 0 bases at V and 5 bases at J, leaving 9 bases unmatched.

The sample consisted of peripheral blood. This TCR was sampled from a man between 60 and 70 years old with COVID-19, enrolled during active disease. This rearrangement joins TRBV18 to TRBJ1-4; 7 nucleotides align to TRBD1. CDR3 in amino acids: CASSPPIMGQRNEKLFF. The CDR3 nucleotides are TGTGCCAGCTCACCACCTATAATGGGACAGAGGAATGAAAAACTGTTTTTT.